The 6 T cell receptor beta chains listed next were all sequenced from one sample in a study of blood T cell repertoires in COVID-19. Data came from immunoSEQ multiplex PCR; TCRdb stores just in-frame clones and leaves some out. This repertoire shows more than 95,000 clones, approximately 68% found once; its top ten account for around 2%. The sample consisted of peripheral blood. All receptors derive from a woman in her 70s with acute or convalescent COVID-19.

This rearrangement joins TRBV28 to TRBJ1-1, with unresolved D. The CDR3 is made up of 12 amino acids. CDR1 and CDR2 (germline): MDHEN, SYDVKM. Trimming shortened V by 7 bases and J by 1 base, and 7 bases separated the two germline ends. The chain's CDR3 is CASNPGNTEAFF. CDR3 nucleotide sequence: TGTGCCAGCAACCCGGGGAACACTGAAGCTTTCTTT. The full variable domain, in which reference TRBV28 and TRBJ1-1 provide the parts outside the CDR3, is DVKVTQSSRYLVKRTGEKVFLECVQDMDHENMFWYRQDPGLGLRLIYFSYDVKMKEKGDIPEGYSVSREKKERFSLILESASTNQTSMYLCASNPGNTEAFFGQGTRLTVV.

Remarks on this clone: A junction boundary mismatches the germline segment, possibly from a read error. The CDR3 sequence is CASTQDSGRRETQYF. CDR3 nucleotides: TGTGCTAGCACTCAGGATAGCGGGAGACGTGAGACCCAGTACTTC. The V gene is TRBV7-7, the J gene TRBJ2-5; 9 nucleotides line up with TRBD2. The CDR3 has 15 residues. Germline V lookup: CDR1 SSHAT, CDR2 FNYEAQ (reference sequence).

The CDR3 loop reads CASRKGRAQQEKLFF. The CDR3 DNA is TGTGCCAGCAGAAAAGGCAGGGCACAACAGGAAAAACTGTTTTTT. The J gene is TRBJ1-4, the V gene TRBV7-9; weak D call: TRBD1 (5 bases). The CDR3 totals 15 residues. The germline V gene encodes CDR1 SEHNR and CDR2 FQNEAQ (reference sequence). Trimming stripped 6 bases from V and 8 bases from J, with 19 bases between. Full variable domain (missing parts from reference TRBV7-9 and TRBJ1-4): DTGVSQNPRHKITKRGQNVTFRCDPISEHNRLYWYRQTLGQGPEFLTYFQNEAQLEKSRLLSDRFSAERPKGSFSTLEIQRTEQGDSAMYLCASRKGRAQQEKLFFGSGTQLSVL.

V and J are TRBV18 and TRBJ2-1; maybe TRBD2 (6 bases). This CDR3 is built from 18 residues. Trimming pared 5 bases from V and 4 bases from J, leaving 24 bases between. CDR1 and CDR2 (germline): KGHSH, LQKENI. The CDR3 DNA is TGTGCCAGCTCAACGACCCCCCTTGGAGCGGGCGGGTACAATGAGCAGTTCTTC. Its translation is CASSTTPLGAGGYNEQFF.

This clone was counted a single time. The chain couples TRBV4-3 to TRBJ2-3, with TRBD2 matching 10 bases. The germline CDR1 and CDR2 sequences are LGHNA and YSLEER. The CDR3 consists of 17 residues. Trimming at V came to 1 base and at J to 5 bases, leaving 9 bases not matched to a gene. Here the CDR3 reads CASSQVTAGGLRDTQYF. CDR3 nucleotides: TGCGCCAGCAGCCAAGTGACAGCGGGGGGGCTTAGAGATACGCAGTATTTT.

In this sample, this clone turned up once. The chain carries TRBV6-5 and TRBJ2-5; 9 bases agree with TRBD2. Trimming cost V 2 bases and J 4 bases; bases outside gene matches: 8. The CDR3 is 16 amino acids. The germline gives CDR1 MNHEY, CDR2 SVGAGI. The CDR3 nucleotides read TGTGCCAGCAGTTACGTCGCGGGGGGGCCCAGAGAGACCCAGTACTTC. It encodes CASSYVAGGPRETQYF.